This TCR beta chain is drawn from a study of cytomegalovirus exposure and HLA in healthy donors. Primers for the PCR totalled 60 Vbeta and 13 Jbeta. Profiled with immunoSEQ multiplex PCR; TCRdb holds only in-frame clones, not every one. The sample has 90,000 or so clones; about 69% are singletons. Points from the study as a whole: By HLA locus, TCR association rates varied in a later analysis, with DRB1 showing the most and HLA-C the fewest. Later work found most CMV-associated TCR beta chains apparently HLA-restricted.

Trimming took off 1 base at V and 4 bases at J, with 5 bases between the two ends. Per the germline V gene, CDR1 is SGHRS and CDR2 is YFSETQ. The CDR3 has 12 residues. On this clone itself: The antigen is not known.

The sequence was collected from a woman between 18 and 29 years old in good health and CMV-seropositive. The sample taken for sequencing was PBMCs. The rearrangement links TRBV5-1 to TRBJ1-1; D remains unclear. CDR3 residues: CASSLFGTEAFF. The CDR3 region has the DNA TGCGCCAGCAGCTTGTTCGGCACTGAAGCTTTCTTT.